This T cell receptor beta chain was recovered during a study of blood T cell repertoires in COVID-19. A few counts support this clone. As handled by the study authors: Amplification of reference gene primers provided the estimated nucleated cell counts. The protocol was immunoSEQ multiplex PCR, while the TCRdb copy is restricted to in-frame clones and leaves out a portion. V and J calls and clone size are those listed in that table; D and trimming were worked out from the DNA. The sample gives approximately 150,000 clones, more than 75% of which show up once; over 35% is in the top ten. The source material was peripheral blood. This TCR came from a man in his forties or fifties who had recovered from COVID-19.

The CDR3 loop is CASSRGQGGSPLHF. In DNA, the CDR3 is TGTGCCAGCAGCCGGGGACAGGGAGGATCACCCCTCCACTTT. The V gene is TRBV6-5, the J gene TRBJ1-6; TRBD1 agrees at 9 bases. The CDR3 spans 14 residues. Germline CDR1 and CDR2: MNHEY and SVGAGI. J lost 10 bases, V lost 6 bases, and 7 bases had no gene match.